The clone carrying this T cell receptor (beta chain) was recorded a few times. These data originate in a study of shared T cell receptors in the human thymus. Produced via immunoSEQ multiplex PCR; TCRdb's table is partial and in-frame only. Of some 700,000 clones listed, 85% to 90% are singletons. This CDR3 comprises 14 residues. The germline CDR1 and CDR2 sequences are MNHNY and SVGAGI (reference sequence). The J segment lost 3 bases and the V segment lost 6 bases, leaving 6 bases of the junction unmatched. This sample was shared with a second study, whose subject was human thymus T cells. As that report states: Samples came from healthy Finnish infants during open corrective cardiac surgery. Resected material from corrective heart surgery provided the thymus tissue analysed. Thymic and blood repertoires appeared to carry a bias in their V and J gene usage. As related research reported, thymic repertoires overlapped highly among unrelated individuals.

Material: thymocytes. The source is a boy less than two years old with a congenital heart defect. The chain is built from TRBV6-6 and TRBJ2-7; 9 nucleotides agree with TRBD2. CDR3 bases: TGTGCCAGCAGGCTGACTAGCGGAGTCTACGAGCAGTACTTC. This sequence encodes CASRLTSGVYEQYF.